The 26 T cell receptor beta chains presented below share a single source sample, sequenced in a study of PD-1 blockade in classical Hodgkin lymphoma (dated by TCRdb to the early 2020s). Library creation used the immunoSEQ multiplex PCR assay. TCRdb provides this immuneACCESS table in a form limited to in-frame rearrangements. Some clones are lacking; in checked studies, under half of them reflect an unresolved V gene, and why the rest are absent is not known. This sample comprises tens of thousands of clones, 75% to 90% of them detected only once. The ten largest clones take up around 16% of the sample. This sample's time point label indicates: cycle 1 day 1 (C1D1), immediately before nivolumab initiation. Every trial patient had relapsed following autologous stem cell transplantation, and prior brentuximab vedotin exposure was what differed among cohorts A, B and C. Specimen: peripheral blood mononuclear cells (PBMCs), collected at baseline. The receptors here all came from a human donor with classical Hodgkin lymphoma.

The CDR3 sequence: CASSEIENTIYF. CDR3 coding DNA: TGTGCCAGCAGTGAAATCGAAAACACCATATATTTT. V is TRBV6-1 and J is TRBJ1-3, with no clear D. CDR1 and CDR2 (germline): MNHNS, SASEGT. Deletions cut 2 bases from V and 6 bases from J, with 5 bases between. The CDR3 spans 12 residues.

The rearrangement joins TRBV7-9 to TRBJ1-2; D is uncertain. The V end was cut by 3 bases, the J end by 6 bases, with 8 bases between. The germline gives CDR1 SEHNR, CDR2 FQNEAQ (reference sequence). The CDR3 totals 12 residues. The CDR3 here is CASSFGRDGYTF. Here the CDR3 DNA reads TGTGCCAGCAGCTTCGGACGCGATGGCTACACCTTC.

This chain uses TRBV9 with TRBJ1-6, with D perhaps TRBD1 (5 bases). The CDR3 is 16 residues long. From germline, CDR1 is SGDLS and CDR2 YYNGEE. Trimming removed 0 bases from V and 13 bases from J, with 20 bases in between. Here the CDR3 DNA reads TGTGCCAGCAGCGTAGGCGGACACCCGGGCGGTTCGCCCCTCCACTTT. Protein: CASSVGGHPGGSPLHF.

The rearrangement uses TRBV18 and TRBJ2-2; D possibly corresponds to TRBD1 (5 bases). Trimming removed 2 bases at V and 1 base at J, with 14 bases between. This CDR3 has 17 amino acids. Germline V CDR1 and CDR2: KGHSH, LQKENI. CDR3: CASSPIRGSGNTGELFF. In nucleotides, the CDR3 is TGTGCCAGCTCACCAATTAGGGGATCCGGGAACACCGGGGAGCTGTTTTTT.

The gene calls are TRBV4-1 and TRBJ1-6; D is undetermined. V lost 3 bases and J lost 10, with 10 bases in between. The CDR3 totals 13 residues. The germline CDR1 and CDR2 sequences are MGHRA and YSYEKL. The CDR3 DNA is TGCGCCAGCAGCCACCTCGGGAGATCACCCCTCCACTTT. Translating it yields CASSHLGRSPLHF.

This clone appeared a single time. This chain uses TRBV6-1 with TRBJ1-6; D remains unclear. There are 13 residues in the CDR3. V lost 1 base and J 9 bases, leaving 7 bases between the germline ends. Per the germline V gene, CDR1 is MNHNS and CDR2 is SASEGT. In DNA, the CDR3 is TGTGCCAGCAGTGAAGTCGACGGTTCACCCCTCCACTTT. Its protein product is CASSEVDGSPLHF.

V is TRBV5-4 and J is TRBJ2-3; TRBD2 is a possible D gene (6 bases). Germline-derived CDR1 and CDR2 are SGHNT and YYREEE (reference sequence). CDR3 length: 14 residues. Trimming took 2 bases from V and 6 from J, leaving 13 bases between them. The DNA of the CDR3 is TGTGCCAGCAGCTTCGGGGCGGGAAGCGATACGCAGTATTTT. Its protein is CASSFGAGSDTQYF.

The gene calls are TRBV6-5 and TRBJ2-1, with D perhaps given as TRBD1 or TRBD2 (5 bases each). V was cut by 0 bases and J by 10 bases, with 10 bases left in between. Germline V gene data show CDR1 as MNHEY and CDR2 as SVGAGI. There are 13 residues in the CDR3. The CDR3 DNA sequence: TGTGCCAGCAGTTACTCGAAACGGGACGAGCAGTTCTTC. It translates to CASSYSKRDEQFF.

This clone was counted once. V and J are TRBV27 and TRBJ2-5, with 7 bases fitting TRBD1. The V segment lost 0 bases and the J segment 2 bases; nucleotides outside the gene matches: 6. The germline gives CDR1 MNHEY, CDR2 SMNVEV (reference sequence). The CDR3 runs 16 residues. For the CDR3, the DNA is TGTGCCAGCAGTTTATCATTTGTGACAGGGCAAGAGACCCAGTACTTC. Its protein product is CASSLSFVTGQETQYF.

This sequence joins TRBV28 and TRBJ1-4, with a possible D match to TRBD1 (5 bases). The CDR3 spans 14 residues. Germline V lookup: CDR1 MDHEN, CDR2 SYDVKM. The V and J ends lost 8 bases and 5 bases respectively, with 15 bases between them. CDR3 DNA sequence: TGTGCCAGCCGGCTTCGGGGCTGGAATGAAAAACTGTTTTTT. This codes for CASRLRGWNEKLFF.

The V gene is TRBV28, the J gene TRBJ1-6, with TRBD1 matching over 9 bases. Germline V gene lookup returns CDR1 MDHEN and CDR2 SYDVKM. The CDR3 has 16 amino acids. Germline trimming cut 5 bases from V and 4 bases from J; bases unmatched to any gene: 6. The DNA for the CDR3 is TGTGCCAGCAGTCGGGACAGGGTCGGTTATAATTCACCCCTCCACTTT. This gives the protein CASSRDRVGYNSPLHF.

For the CDR3, the DNA is TGTGCCAGCAGCACCTATAAAGGGCCAGATACGCAGTATTTT. It codes for CASSTYKGPDTQYF. This chain connects TRBV27 to TRBJ2-3; D gene unclear. The V gene lost 6 bases and the J gene lost 4 bases, with 14 bases spanning the gap. There are 14 residues in the CDR3. Germline CDR1 is MNHEY and CDR2 is SMNVEV (reference sequence).

V usage is TRBV15 and J usage is TRBJ1-6; D not resolved. V was clipped by 4 bases and J by 10 bases, with 11 bases between them. CDR3 length equals 13 residues. Germline assignment: CDR1 LNHNV and CDR2 YYDKDF (reference sequence). The CDR3 DNA reads TGTGCCACCAGCATGATGACTAACTCACCCCTCCACTTT. It encodes CATSMMTNSPLHF.

The chain links TRBV6-6 to TRBJ1-3, with 7 bases identical to TRBD1. The CDR3 contains 13 residues. Germline lookup yields CDR1 MNHNY and CDR2 SVGAGI (reference sequence). J lost 4 bases, V lost 4 bases, and 1 base had no gene match. The CDR3 DNA is TGTGCCAGCAGTTGGGACAGCGGAAACACCATATATTTT. This sequence encodes CASSWDSGNTIYF.

The rearrangement links TRBV28 to TRBJ1-2; weak D call: TRBD1 (6 bases). V lost 2 bases and J 8 bases, leaving 18 bases between the germline ends. CDR3 length: 15 residues. Per germline, CDR1 MDHEN and CDR2 SYDVKM. In nucleotides, the CDR3 is TGTGCCAGCAGTTTAAGTACTTCAGGGGACCGAGGCTACACCTTC. Translation: CASSLSTSGDRGYTF.

This sequence joins TRBV28 and TRBJ1-4; D gene uncertain. The V and J ends lost 5 bases and 6 bases respectively, with 19 bases between them. CDR3 length: 16 residues. Germline CDR1 is MDHEN and CDR2 is SYDVKM. The CDR3 nucleotides read TGTGCCAGCAGTCCCCTATGGGGTCGCGGGGATGAAAAACTGTTTTTT. Translating it yields CASSPLWGRGDEKLFF.

The rearrangement uses TRBV19 and TRBJ2-7; possibly TRBD1 or TRBD2 for D (5 bases each). The ends were cut back, 3 bases at V and 2 bases at J, with 23 bases in the middle. The germline gives CDR1 LNHDA, CDR2 SQIVND (reference sequence). The CDR3 has 18 amino acids. Here the CDR3 reads CASSITPRGFSKTYEQYF. The CDR3 region has the DNA TGTGCCAGTAGTATTACCCCTCGGGGCTTCTCAAAAACCTACGAGCAGTACTTC.

This clone was observed a handful of times. V gene TRBV6-5 combines with J gene TRBJ1-5; 8 bases map to TRBD1. The trim removed 6 bases at V and 7 bases at J, leaving 8 bases unmatched. The CDR3 totals 14 residues. Looked up from germline, CDR1 is MNHEY and CDR2 is SVGAGI. The CDR3: CASSRDRGHQPQHF. For the CDR3, the DNA is TGTGCCAGCAGCAGAGACAGGGGACACCAGCCCCAGCATTTT.

The CDR3 reads CASSIGPNQPQHF. The CDR3 nucleotides are TGTGCCAGTAGTATCGGCCCCAATCAGCCCCAGCATTTT. The J gene is TRBJ1-5, the V gene TRBV19; D gene ambiguous. Trimming shortened V by 3 bases and J by 3 bases, and 6 bases separated the two germline ends. The CDR3 is 13 residues long. Germline V CDR1 and CDR2: LNHDA, SQIVND (reference sequence).

The chain links TRBV7-8 to TRBJ1-5; D is unclear. From germline, CDR1 is SGHVS and CDR2 FQNEAQ. The germline V and J ends were trimmed by 5 bases and 9 bases, with 14 bases remaining between them. The CDR3 has 13 residues. CDR3 protein: CASSPLGGRPQHF. The CDR3 DNA sequence: TGTGCCAGCAGCCCGTTAGGCGGACGGCCCCAGCATTTT.

V usage is TRBV19 and J usage is TRBJ2-4, with D unclear. Germline V gene data show CDR1 as LNHDA and CDR2 as SQIVND (reference sequence). V lost 3 bases, J lost 7 bases, and 10 bases lay in between. This CDR3 region has 13 residues. CDR3 in amino acids: CASSITLVNIQYF. The CDR3 DNA is TGTGCCAGTAGTATTACTCTCGTCAACATTCAGTACTTC.

The genes are TRBV25-1 and TRBJ2-7, with D unclear. V lost 4 bases and J lost 3, with 10 bases in between. This CDR3 is 13 amino acids long. CDR1 is MGHDK, CDR2 SYGVNS, per germline. The CDR3 loop is CASSVASSYEQYF. DNA for the CDR3: TGTGCCAGCAGTGTTGCTAGTAGCTACGAGCAGTACTTC.

The gene calls are TRBV19 and TRBJ1-1; D is ambiguous. Germline lookup yields CDR1 LNHDA and CDR2 SQIVND (reference sequence). The CDR3 is 13 residues long. The V end lost 6 bases, the J end lost 0 bases, and 8 bases lay between the germline ends. The CDR3 reads CASSGPMNTEAFF. CDR3 coding DNA: TGTGCCAGTAGCGGCCCTATGAACACTGAAGCTTTCTTT.

In this sample, this clone turned up a few times. The V and J genes are TRBV27 and TRBJ1-6; 8 bases fit TRBD1. CDR3 length equals 16 residues. Germline values: CDR1 MNHEY, CDR2 SMNVEV (reference sequence). Germline trimming cut 5 bases from V and 0 bases from J; bases unmatched to any gene: 3. In DNA form, the CDR3 reads TGTGCCAGCAGTCGACAGGGGCTCTCCTATAATTCACCCCTCCACTTT. Residues: CASSRQGLSYNSPLHF.

The CDR3: CASGPDSYNQPQHF. The CDR3 coding sequence is TGTGCTAGTGGTCCTGACAGCTACAATCAGCCCCAGCATTTT. The chain carries TRBV12-5 and TRBJ1-5; the D gene is possibly TRBD1 (5 bases). Deletions cut 5 bases from V and 3 bases from J, with 11 bases between. This CDR3 has 14 amino acids. From germline, CDR1 is LGHNT and CDR2 FRNRAP.

The J gene is TRBJ2-7, the V gene TRBV29-1; D ambiguous. The CDR3 extends over 11 amino acids. The germline gives CDR1 SQVTM, CDR2 ANQGSEA. V was clipped by 2 bases and J by 6 bases, with 8 bases between them. The CDR3 reads CSVEHPPEQYF. For the CDR3, the DNA is TGCAGCGTTGAACACCCCCCCGAGCAGTACTTC.